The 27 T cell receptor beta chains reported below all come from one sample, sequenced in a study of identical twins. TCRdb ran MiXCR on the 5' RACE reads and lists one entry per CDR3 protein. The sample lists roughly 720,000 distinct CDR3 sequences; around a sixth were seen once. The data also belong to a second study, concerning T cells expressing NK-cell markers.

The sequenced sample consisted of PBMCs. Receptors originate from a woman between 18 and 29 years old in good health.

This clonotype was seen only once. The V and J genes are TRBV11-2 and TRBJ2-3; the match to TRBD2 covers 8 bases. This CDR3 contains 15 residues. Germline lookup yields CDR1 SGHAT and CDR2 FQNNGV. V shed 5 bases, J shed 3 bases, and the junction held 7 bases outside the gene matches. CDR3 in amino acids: CASSRTSGKTDTQYF. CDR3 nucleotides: TGTGCCAGCAGCCGTACTAGCGGAAAGACAGATACGCAGTATTTT. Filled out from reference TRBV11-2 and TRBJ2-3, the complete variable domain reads EAGVAQSPRYKIIEKRQSVAFWCNPISGHATLYWYQQILGQGPKLLIQFQNNGVVDDSQLPKDRFSAERLKGVDSTLKIQPAKLEDSAVYLCASSRTSGKTDTQYFGPGTRLTVL.

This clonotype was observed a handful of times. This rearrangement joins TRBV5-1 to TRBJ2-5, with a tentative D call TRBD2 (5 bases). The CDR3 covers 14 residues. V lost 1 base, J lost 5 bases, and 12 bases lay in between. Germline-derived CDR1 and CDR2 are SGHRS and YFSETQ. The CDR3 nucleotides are TGCGCCAGCAGCTTGATGGCTAGCAGGGAGACCCAGTACTTC. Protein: CASSLMASRETQYF.

CDR3 DNA: TGTGCCAGCAGCTCACAGGGGTTCTTGAACACCGGGGAGCTGTTTTTT. Its translation is CASSSQGFLNTGELFF. V is TRBV5-5 and J is TRBJ2-2, with 7 bases fitting TRBD1. The V gene end was trimmed by 3 bases and the J gene end by 1 base; junction bases not matched to a gene: 6. Germline values: CDR1 SGHKS, CDR2 YYEKEE (reference sequence). The CDR3 sequence is 16 residues long.

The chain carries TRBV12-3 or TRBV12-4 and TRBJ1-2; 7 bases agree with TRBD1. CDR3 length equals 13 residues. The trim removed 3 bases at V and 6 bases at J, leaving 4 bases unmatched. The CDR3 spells CASSFTTGNGYTF. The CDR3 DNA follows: TGTGCCAGCAGTTTTACGACAGGGAATGGCTACACCTTC.

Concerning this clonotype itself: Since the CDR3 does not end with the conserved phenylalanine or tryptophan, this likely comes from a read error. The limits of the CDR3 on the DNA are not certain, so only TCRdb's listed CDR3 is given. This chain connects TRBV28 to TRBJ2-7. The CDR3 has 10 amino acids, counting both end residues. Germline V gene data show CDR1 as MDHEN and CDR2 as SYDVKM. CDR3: CATSGSCTTL.

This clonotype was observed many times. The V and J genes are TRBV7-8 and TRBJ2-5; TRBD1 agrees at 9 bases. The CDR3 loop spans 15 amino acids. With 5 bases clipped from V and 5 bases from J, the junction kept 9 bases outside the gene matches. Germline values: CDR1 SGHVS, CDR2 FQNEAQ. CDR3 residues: CASSVTGQGRETQYF. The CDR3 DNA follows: TGTGCCAGCAGCGTCACGGGACAGGGACGGGAGACCCAGTACTTC.

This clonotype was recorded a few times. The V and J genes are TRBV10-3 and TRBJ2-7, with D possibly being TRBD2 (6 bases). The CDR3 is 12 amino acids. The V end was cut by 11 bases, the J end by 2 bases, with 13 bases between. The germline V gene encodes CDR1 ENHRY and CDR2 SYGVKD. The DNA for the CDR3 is TGTGCCTTCGGGGGTACGCCCTACGAGCAGTACTTC. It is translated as CAFGGTPYEQYF.

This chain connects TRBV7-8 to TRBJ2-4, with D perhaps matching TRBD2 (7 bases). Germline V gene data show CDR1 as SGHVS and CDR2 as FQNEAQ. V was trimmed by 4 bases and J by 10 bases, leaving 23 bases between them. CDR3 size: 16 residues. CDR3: CASSSGVWGGGEIQYF. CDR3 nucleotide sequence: TGTGCCAGCAGCTCAGGGGTTTGGGGGGGTGGGGAGATTCAGTACTTC.

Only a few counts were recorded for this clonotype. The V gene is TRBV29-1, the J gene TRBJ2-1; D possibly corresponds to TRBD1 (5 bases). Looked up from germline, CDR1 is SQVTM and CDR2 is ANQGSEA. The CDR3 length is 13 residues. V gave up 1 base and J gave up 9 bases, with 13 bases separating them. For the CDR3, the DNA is TGCAGCGTTGAAGTATCTCAGGGTAGTGAGCAGTTCTTC. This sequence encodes CSVEVSQGSEQFF.

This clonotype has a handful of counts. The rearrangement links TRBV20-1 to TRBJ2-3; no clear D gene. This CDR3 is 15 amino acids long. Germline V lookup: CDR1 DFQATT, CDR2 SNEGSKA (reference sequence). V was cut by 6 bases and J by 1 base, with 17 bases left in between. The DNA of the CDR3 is TGCAGTGCCCTTTCCGCCTCGTTGGGCACAGATACGCAGTATTTT. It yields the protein CSALSASLGTDTQYF.

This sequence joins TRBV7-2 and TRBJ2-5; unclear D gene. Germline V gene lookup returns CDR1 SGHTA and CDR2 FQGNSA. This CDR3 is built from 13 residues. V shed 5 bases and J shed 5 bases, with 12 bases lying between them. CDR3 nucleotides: TGTGCCAGCAGCCAACCCTCGTCGGAGACCCAGTACTTC. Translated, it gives CASSQPSSETQYF.

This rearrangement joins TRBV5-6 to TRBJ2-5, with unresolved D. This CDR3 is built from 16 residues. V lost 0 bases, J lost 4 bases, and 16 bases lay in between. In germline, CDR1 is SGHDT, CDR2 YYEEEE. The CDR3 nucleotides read TGTGCCAGCAGCTTGGTTCCAGGTCAAGCAAGAGAGACCCAGTACTTC. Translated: CASSLVPGQARETQYF.

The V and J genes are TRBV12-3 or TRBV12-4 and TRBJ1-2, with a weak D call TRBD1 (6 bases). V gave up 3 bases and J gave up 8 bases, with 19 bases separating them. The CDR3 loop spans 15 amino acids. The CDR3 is CASSLVSMGARGYTF. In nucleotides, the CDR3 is TGTGCCAGCAGTTTGGTCTCGATGGGGGCTCGAGGCTACACCTTC.

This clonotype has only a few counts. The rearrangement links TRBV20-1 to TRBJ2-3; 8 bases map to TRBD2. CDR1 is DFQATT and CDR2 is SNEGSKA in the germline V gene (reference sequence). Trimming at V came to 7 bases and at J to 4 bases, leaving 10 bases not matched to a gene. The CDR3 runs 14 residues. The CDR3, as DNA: TGCAGTGTCCAAGCGGGGGCGGGGGCAGATACGCAGTATTTT. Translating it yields CSVQAGAGADTQYF.

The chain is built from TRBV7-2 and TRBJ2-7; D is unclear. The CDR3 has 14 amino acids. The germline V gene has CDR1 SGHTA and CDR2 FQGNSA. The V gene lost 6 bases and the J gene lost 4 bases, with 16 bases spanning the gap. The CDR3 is CASSSRALLYEQYF. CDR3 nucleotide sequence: TGTGCCAGCAGTTCCCGGGCGCTTCTGTACGAGCAGTACTTC. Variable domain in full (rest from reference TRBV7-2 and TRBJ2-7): GAGVSQSPSNKVTEKGKDVELRCDPISGHTALYWYRQSLGQGLEFLIYFQGNSAPDKSGLPSDRFSAERTGGSVSTLTIQRTQQEDSAVYLCASSSRALLYEQYFGPGTRLTVT.

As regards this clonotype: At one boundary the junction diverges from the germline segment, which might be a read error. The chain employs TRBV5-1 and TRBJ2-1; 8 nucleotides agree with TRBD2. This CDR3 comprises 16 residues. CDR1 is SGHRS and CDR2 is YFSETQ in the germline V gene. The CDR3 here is CASSLLLAGSYNEQFF. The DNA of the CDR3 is TGCGCCAGCAGCCTACTGCTAGCGGGTTCCTACAATGAACAGTTCTTC.

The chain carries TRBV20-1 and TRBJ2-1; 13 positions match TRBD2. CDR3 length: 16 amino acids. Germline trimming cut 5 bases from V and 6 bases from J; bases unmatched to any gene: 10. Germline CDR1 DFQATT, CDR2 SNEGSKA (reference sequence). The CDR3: CSAPRLAGGGANEQFF. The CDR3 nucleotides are TGCAGTGCTCCGCGACTAGCGGGAGGCGGGGCCAATGAGCAGTTCTTC.

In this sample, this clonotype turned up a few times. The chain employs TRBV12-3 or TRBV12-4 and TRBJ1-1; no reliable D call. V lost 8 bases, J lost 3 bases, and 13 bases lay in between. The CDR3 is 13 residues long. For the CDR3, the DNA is TGTGCCAGCTCCAAAGAGGGTGACACTGAAGCTTTCTTT. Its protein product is CASSKEGDTEAFF.

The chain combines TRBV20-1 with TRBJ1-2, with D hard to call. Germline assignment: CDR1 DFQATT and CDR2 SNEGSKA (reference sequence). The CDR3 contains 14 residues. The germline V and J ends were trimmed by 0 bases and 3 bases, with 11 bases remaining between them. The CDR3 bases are TGCAGTGCTAGAGATCCAAACAGAGACTATGGCTACACCTTC. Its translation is CSARDPNRDYGYTF.

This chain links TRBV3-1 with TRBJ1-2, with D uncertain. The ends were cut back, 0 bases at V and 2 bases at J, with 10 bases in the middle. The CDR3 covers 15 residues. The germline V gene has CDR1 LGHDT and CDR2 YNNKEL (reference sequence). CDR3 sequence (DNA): TGTGCCAGCAGCCAAGAACCGGGGTGGAACTATGGCTACACCTTC. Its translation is CASSQEPGWNYGYTF.

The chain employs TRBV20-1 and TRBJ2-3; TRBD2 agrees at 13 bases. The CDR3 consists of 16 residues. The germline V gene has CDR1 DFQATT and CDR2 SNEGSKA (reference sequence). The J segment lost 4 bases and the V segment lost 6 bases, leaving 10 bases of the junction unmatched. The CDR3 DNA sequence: TGCAGTGCGTCCGGGACTAGCGGGGCGGGCGCAGATACGCAGTATTTT. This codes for CSASGTSGAGADTQYF.

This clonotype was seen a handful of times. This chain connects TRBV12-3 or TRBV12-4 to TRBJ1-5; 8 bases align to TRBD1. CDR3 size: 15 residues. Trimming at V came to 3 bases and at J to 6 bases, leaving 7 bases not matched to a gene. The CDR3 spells CASSFDRTGLQPQHF. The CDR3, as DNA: TGTGCCAGCAGTTTTGATAGGACAGGGCTTCAGCCCCAGCATTTT.

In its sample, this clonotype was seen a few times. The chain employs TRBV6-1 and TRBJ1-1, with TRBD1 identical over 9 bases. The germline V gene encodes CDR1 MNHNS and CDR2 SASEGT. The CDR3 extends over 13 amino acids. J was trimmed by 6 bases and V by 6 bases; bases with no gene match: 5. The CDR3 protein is CASRADRGPEAFF. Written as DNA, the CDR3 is TGTGCCAGCAGGGCGGACAGGGGACCTGAAGCTTTCTTT.

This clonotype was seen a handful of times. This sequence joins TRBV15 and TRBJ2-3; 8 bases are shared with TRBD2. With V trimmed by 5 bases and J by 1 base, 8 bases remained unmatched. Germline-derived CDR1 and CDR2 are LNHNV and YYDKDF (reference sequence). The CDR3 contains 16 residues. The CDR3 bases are TGTGCCACCAGCGCGCTGCGGGGGGCCCGCACAGATACGCAGTATTTT. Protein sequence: CATSALRGARTDTQYF.

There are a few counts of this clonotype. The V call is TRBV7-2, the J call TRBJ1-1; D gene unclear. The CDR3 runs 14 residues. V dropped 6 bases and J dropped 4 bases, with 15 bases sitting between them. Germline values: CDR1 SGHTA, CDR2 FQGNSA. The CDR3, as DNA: TGTGCCAGCAGTCAAGGCAGAAGACGCACTGAAGCTTTCTTT. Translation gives CASSQGRRRTEAFF.

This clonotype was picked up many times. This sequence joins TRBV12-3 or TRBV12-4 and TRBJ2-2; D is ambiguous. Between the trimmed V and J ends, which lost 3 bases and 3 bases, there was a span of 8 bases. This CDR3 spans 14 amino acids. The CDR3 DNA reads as TGTGCCAGCAGTTTTCGGTTGGACACCGGGGAGCTGTTTTTT. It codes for CASSFRLDTGELFF.

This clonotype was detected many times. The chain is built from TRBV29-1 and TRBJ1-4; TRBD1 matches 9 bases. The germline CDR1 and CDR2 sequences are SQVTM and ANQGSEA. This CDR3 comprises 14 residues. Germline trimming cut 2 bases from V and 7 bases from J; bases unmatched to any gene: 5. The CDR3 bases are TGCAGCGTTGAACGTACAGGGGGCGGTGAAAAACTGTTTTTT. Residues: CSVERTGGGEKLFF.